A single T cell receptor (beta chain) is shown here with its context. The data were produced by immunoSEQ multiplex PCR, yet TCRdb's version contains in-frame clones alone and is incomplete. The repertoire includes about 73,000 clones, 85% to 95% of them detected once, and less than 4% sits in the top ten. These data originate in a study of cytomegalovirus exposure and HLA in healthy donors. Between the trimmed V and J ends, which lost 7 bases and 4 bases, there was a span of 13 bases. The germline gives CDR1 LNHDA, CDR2 SQIVND (reference sequence). This CDR3 region has 13 residues. Sequenced material: PBMCs. The gene calls are TRBV19 and TRBJ1-2; no clear D. The clonotype originates from a man aged 18 to 35 in good health and CMV-seronegative. The CDR3 DNA follows: TGTGCCAGTACCGCCCAGAGGTCCTATGGCTACACCTTC. Translation gives CASTAQRSYGYTF. Full variable domain (outside the CDR3, taken from reference TRBV19 and TRBJ1-2): DGGITQSPKYLFRKEGQNVTLSCEQNLNHDAMYWYRQDPGQGLRLIYYSQIVNDFQKGDIAEGYSVSREKKESFPLTVTSAQKNPTAFYLCASTAQRSYGYTFGSGTRLTVV.